This T cell receptor (beta chain) was observed in a study of OX40 agonist ivuxolimab in advanced cancers. Looking at the study overall: The costimulatory receptor OX40 (CD134) was targeted by ivuxolimab, a fully human IgG2 agonistic monoclonal antibody. In the dose-escalation cohort, 82.7% of patients were male, and the mean age was approximately 55 years, with a range of about 23 to 85. Intravenous ivuxolimab was administered to patients every 2 weeks at six dose levels: 0.01, 0.1, 0.3, 1.5, 3 and 10 mg/kg. Patients were allowed to have had prior anti-PD-1, anti-PD-L1 or anti-CTLA-4 therapy, and around 40% of the dose-escalation patients had previously received checkpoint inhibitors. Partial responses occurred in three dose-escalation patients, of whom one had hepatocellular carcinoma and two had cutaneous melanoma. The paper describes the monotherapy dose-escalation part (N of about 47 patients) of the phase I trial of ivuxolimab. The purpose of peripheral TCRbeta sequencing was to test whether ivuxolimab changed TCR sequence diversity and led to clonal T-cell expansion. Among the approximately 50 dose-escalation patients, approximately 20 had hepatocellular carcinoma, 15 melanoma, 9 renal cell carcinoma and 9 head and neck cancer.

Results and caveats for the whole study, not just this receptor: At doses from 0.1 to 3.0 mg/kg, clonal expansion was seen in both CD4+ and CD8+ blood T cells between baseline and week 6. On average, CD8+ T cells showed more expanded clones than CD4+ T cells after ivuxolimab. In partial responders in the 0.1-3.0 mg/kg groups, normalized peripheral clonal expansion was found to be among the lowest, especially among CD8+ T cells. Low levels of normalized T-cell clonal expansion were also shown by some nonresponding patients. The antigen specificity of the peripheral T cells that underwent clonal expansion was not determined.

The trial excluded patients who had a history of autoimmune disease or who were on systemic immunosuppression. In every dose cohort, peripheral blood was drawn for TCR sequencing at baseline, cycle 4 day 1, and cycle 7 day 1. The samples were drawn from a first-in-human, open-label, multicenter phase I dose-escalation trial of ivuxolimab. Adults with locally advanced or metastatic melanoma, renal cell, hepatocellular, or head and neck squamous cell carcinoma were enrolled in the trial. Before TCR sequencing, CD4+ T cells and CD8+ T cells from peripheral blood were sorted into separate populations. On this clone itself: Its binding antigen is unknown. Base-call qualities are not available, and no considerably larger clone is one nucleotide away.

To sequence the TCRbeta CDR3 region, genomic DNA was isolated from the sorted cells. The immunoSEQ Assay was used to sequence the TCRbeta CDR3 regions. In its TCRdb copy, this immuneACCESS table keeps in-frame sequences only and misses some clones. Where compared with another copy, unresolved V genes explain less than half of these, and the others have no known cause. For this sample there are 55,000 to 80,000 clones; approximately 84% appear just once. The ten largest clones capture 2% to 2.5% of the sample. The clonotype comes from an adult with an advanced solid tumor such as melanoma, head and neck, liver or kidney cancer. This material consisted of CD4+ or CD8+ T cells sorted from blood, taken in a trial of the OX40 agonist ivuxolimab.

The CDR3 protein: CASSSGGRGNTEAFF. In nucleotides, the sequence is TGTGCCAGCAGTTCAGGCGGCAGGGGGAACACTGAAGCTTTCTTT. The sequence joins TRBV28 to TRBJ1-1, with TRBD1 perhaps the D gene, on 6 matching bases. From cysteine to phenylalanine, the CDR3 is 15 amino acids long. Left in the record is the CDR3 DNA by itself, 45 bases read in frame from the first base. Via the germline V gene, CDR1 is MDHEN and CDR2 SYDVKM. Trimming takes 4 bases from V and 1 base from J, and the germline ends sit 13 bases apart.